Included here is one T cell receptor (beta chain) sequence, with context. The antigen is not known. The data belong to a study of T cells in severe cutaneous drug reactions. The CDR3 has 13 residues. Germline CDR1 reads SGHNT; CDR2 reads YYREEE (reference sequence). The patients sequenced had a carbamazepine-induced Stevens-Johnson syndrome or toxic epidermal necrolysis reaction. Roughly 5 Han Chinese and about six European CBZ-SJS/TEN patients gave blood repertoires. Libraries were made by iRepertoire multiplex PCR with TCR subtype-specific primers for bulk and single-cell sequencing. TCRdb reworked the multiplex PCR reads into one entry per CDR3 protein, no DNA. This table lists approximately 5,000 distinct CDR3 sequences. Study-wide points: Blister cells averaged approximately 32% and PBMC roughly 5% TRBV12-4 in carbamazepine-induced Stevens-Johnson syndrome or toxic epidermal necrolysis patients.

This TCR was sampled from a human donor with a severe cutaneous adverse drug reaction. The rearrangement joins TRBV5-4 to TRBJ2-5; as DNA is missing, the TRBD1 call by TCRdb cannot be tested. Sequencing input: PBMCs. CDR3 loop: CASSLERLGAQYF.